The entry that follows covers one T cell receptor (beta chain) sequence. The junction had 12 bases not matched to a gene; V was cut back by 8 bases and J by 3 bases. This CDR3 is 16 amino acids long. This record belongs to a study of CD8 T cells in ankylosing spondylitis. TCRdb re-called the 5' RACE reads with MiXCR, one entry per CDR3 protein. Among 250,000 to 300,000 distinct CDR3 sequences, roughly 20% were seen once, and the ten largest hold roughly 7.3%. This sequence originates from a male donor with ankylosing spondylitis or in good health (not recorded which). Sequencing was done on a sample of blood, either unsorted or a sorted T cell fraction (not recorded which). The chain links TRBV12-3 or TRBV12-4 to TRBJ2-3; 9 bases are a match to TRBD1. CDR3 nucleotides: TGTGCCAGCGCGAAACCCCGGGACAGGGCAACAGATACGCAGTATTTT. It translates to CASAKPRDRATDTQYF.